One and the same sample provided the 5 T cell receptor beta chains below, sequenced in a study of blood T cell repertoires in COVID-19. The method was immunoSEQ multiplex PCR; TCRdb's version includes in-frame clones alone and lacks a portion of them. The table has approximately 250,000 clones, 86% seen once. The sequenced material came from peripheral blood. The origin of the receptors is a woman aged 70-85 years with COVID-19, enrolled during active disease.

The chain couples TRBV27 to TRBJ1-3; D gene uncertain. This CDR3 comprises 13 residues. Looked up from germline, CDR1 is MNHEY and CDR2 is SMNVEV (reference sequence). Trimming left V 5 bases short and J 0 bases short, with 5 bases between. CDR3 bases: TGTGCCAGCAGTCCTAGCTCTGGAAACACCATATATTTT. This sequence encodes CASSPSSGNTIYF.

The CDR3 DNA is TGTGCCAGCAGCCGGGACAGCCCTGAAGCTTTCTTT. Amino acid sequence: CASSRDSPEAFF. The rearrangement links TRBV7-9 to TRBJ1-1, with 7 bases aligning to TRBD1. V shed 5 bases, J shed 6 bases, and the junction held 3 bases outside the gene matches. Germline CDR1 and CDR2: SEHNR and FQNEAQ (reference sequence). The CDR3 spans 12 residues.

The chain couples TRBV30 to TRBJ1-2; no clear D. The CDR3 is 12 residues long. The V and J ends lost 0 bases and 13 bases respectively, with 15 bases between them. CDR1 and CDR2 (germline): GTSNPN, SVGIG (reference sequence). The CDR3 sequence is CAWSVIRELPTF. DNA of the CDR3: TGTGCCTGGAGTGTCATTCGGGAGCTTCCCACCTTC.

In DNA form, the CDR3 reads TGTGCCAGCAGCTACGACAGGTATAATGAAAAACTGTTTTTT. Amino acids: CASSYDRYNEKLFF. The chain carries TRBV5-4 and TRBJ1-4; possible D gene TRBD1, 6 bases. CDR3 length: 14 amino acids. The V end lost 3 bases, the J end lost 4 bases, and 10 bases lay between the germline ends. Germline V CDR1 and CDR2: SGHNT, YYREEE (reference sequence).

The J gene is TRBJ1-1, the V gene TRBV2; tentative D call: TRBD1 (6 bases). Looked up from germline, CDR1 is SNHLY and CDR2 is FYNNEI. The V and J ends lost 0 bases and 6 bases respectively, with 11 bases between them. This CDR3 is 14 amino acids long. The CDR3 nucleotides are TGTGCCAGCAGTGAAGCGCTTCCAGGGGCTGAAGCTTTCTTT. Protein product: CASSEALPGAEAFF.